This T cell receptor beta chain was observed in a study of T cells in Graves' hyperthyroidism and ophthalmopathy (dated by TCRdb to about 2019). Notes on the research overall: To identify distinguishing TCR V-J signatures, a discovery cohort of about a hundred patients was used, comprising 40 to 45 with Graves' ophthalmopathy and about 59 with stable Graves' hyperthyroidism. The paper reports TCR Vbeta CDR3 sequencing of 135 peripheral blood samples: approximately 41 ophthalmopathy, some 80 hyperthyroidism and around 17 progressor patients. After sampling, hyperthyroidism patients received methimazole starting at 30 mg daily, and ophthalmopathy patients received high-dose intravenous methylprednisolone. Thyroid tissue and blood T-cell repertoires from more than 5 Graves' hyperthyroidism patients were also compared in the study. Whether ophthalmopathy could be predicted prospectively was tested in an independent validation cohort made up of under 20 hyperthyroidism patients plus 17 patients who later progressed to ophthalmopathy. The 80 to 100 discovery patients were randomly divided into training and test sets at a 7:3 ratio.

This clonotype came up many times. The specificity of this receptor is unknown. No quality values exist for individual bases; no much larger clone is one base distant. Broad study findings and their caveats: Sample size was not statistically predetermined, and blinding of investigators to group allocation was not performed. Ophthalmopathy was separated from stable hyperthyroidism by a 13 V-J signature model, with roughly 88% sensitivity and approximately 81% specificity obtained in cross-validation and 80%/75% obtained in testing. During validation, the model predicted progression to ophthalmopathy a median of around 7 months ahead of onset, with just under 71% sensitivity and under 85% specificity. Most expanded thyroid clonotypes (frequency above 0.001) were also found in blood, which suggests that blood repertoires may mirror thyroid immune responses.

Based on the germline V gene (reference sequence), the CDR1 and CDR2 sequences are LNHDA and SQIVND. Reading from cysteine to phenylalanine, the CDR3 counts 13 amino acids. Only CDR3 DNA is held: 39 bases, read in frame from base 1. Trimming removed 3 bases from V and 2 bases from J, leaving 8 bases between the germline ends. Amplification of TCR beta CDR3 regions was carried out from RNA transcripts. The first round of RT-PCR for the TCR CDR3 was performed with the HTBI primer set and the Qiagen OneStep RT-PCR kit. A second multiplex PCR round built the libraries, followed by size selection and purification. Sequencing of the libraries was done on an Illumina HiSeq2000 using paired-end 100 bp reads. The published analysis was carried out like this. Raw data were processed with SOAPnuke, discarding reads with adapters, uncalled bases, mean Phred below 15, or no exact constant-primer or identifier match. COPE v1.2.5 was used to merge the high-quality paired reads, and each unique nucleotide sequence was defined as a clonotype. Clonotypes were aligned to IMGT TRBV, TRBD and TRBJ reference segments using MiTCR v1.1. The analysis was restricted to V-J combinations with a frequency above 0.0001, which together covered just over 98% of the repertoires. The TCS score was defined as F50 (clonal expansion) divided by E x V (chaos), with BLOSUM62-based TCRdist calculated between CDR3 peptides within each V-J. Welch's t-statistics and random forest reduced 450 to 600 V-J features to around 14, which were used in a naive Bayes classifier (R e1071). The similarity between thyroid and blood repertoires was quantified using the Morisita-Horn index. TCRdb trimmed the raw reads at Q25, called clones with MiXCR and kept productive beta chains. Duplicate CDR3 protein sequences are folded into a single record with the most common DNA and genes. The V and J calls, along with clone size, are taken from TCRdb and not from the paper's own processing. The sample table holds 550,000 to 700,000 distinct CDR3 sequences, of which about 45% were seen once. The ten largest clones add up to roughly 19% of the sample.

Any patient with an uncontrolled infection, another autoimmune disease, pregnancy or lactation was excluded. Diagnoses were established on the basis of clinical symptoms, serum thyroxine and TRAb, thyroid ultrasound, and orbital computed tomography. Trizol reagent was used to extract total RNA, and RNA quality was then checked on an Agilent 2100 Bioanalyzer. Sequenced material: peripheral blood or thyroid tissue (not recorded which). The rearranged segments are TRBV19 and TRBJ2-7; the D gene cannot be resolved beyond TRBD1 or TRBD2, each matching 5 bases. The TCR sequence derives from an adult woman with Graves' disease, either hyperthyroidism or ophthalmopathy (not recorded which). The nucleotide sequence is given as TGTGCCAGTAGTATCGGGACGACCTACGAGCAGTACTTC. The resulting protein is CASSIGTTYEQYF.